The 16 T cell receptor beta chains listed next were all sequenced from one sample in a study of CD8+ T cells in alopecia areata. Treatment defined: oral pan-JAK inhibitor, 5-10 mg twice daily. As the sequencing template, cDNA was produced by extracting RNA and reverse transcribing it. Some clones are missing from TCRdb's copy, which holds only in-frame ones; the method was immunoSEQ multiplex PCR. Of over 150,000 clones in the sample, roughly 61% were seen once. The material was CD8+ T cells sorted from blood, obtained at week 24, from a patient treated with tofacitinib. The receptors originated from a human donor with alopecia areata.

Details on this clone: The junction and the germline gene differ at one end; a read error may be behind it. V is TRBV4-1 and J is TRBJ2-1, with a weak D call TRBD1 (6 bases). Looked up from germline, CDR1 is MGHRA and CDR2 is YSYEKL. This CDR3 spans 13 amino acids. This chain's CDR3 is CASSQDSRVDRIF. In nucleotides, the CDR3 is TGCGCCAGCAGCCAAGATAGTAGGGTCGACAGGATCTTC.

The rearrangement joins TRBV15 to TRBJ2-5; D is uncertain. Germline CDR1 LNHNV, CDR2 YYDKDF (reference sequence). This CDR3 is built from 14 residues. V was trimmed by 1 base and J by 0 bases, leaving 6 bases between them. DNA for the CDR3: TGTGCCACCAGCAGAGTGCTATACCAAGAGACCCAGTACTTC. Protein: CATSRVLYQETQYF. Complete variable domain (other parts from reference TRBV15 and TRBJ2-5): DAMVIQNPRYQVTQFGKPVTLSCSQTLNHNVMYWYQQKSSQAPKLLFHYYDKDFNNEADTPDNFQSRRPNTSFCFLDIRSPGLGDTAMYLCATSRVLYQETQYFGPGTRLLVL.

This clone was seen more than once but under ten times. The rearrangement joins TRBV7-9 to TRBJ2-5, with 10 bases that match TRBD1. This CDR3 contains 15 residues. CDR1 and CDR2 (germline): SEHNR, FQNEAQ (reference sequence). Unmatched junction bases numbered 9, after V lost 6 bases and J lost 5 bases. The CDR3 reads CASRPTTGGWETQYF. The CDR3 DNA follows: TGTGCCAGCAGACCCACGACAGGGGGCTGGGAGACCCAGTACTTC. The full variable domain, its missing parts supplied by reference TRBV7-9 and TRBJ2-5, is DTGVSQNPRHKITKRGQNVTFRCDPISEHNRLYWYRQTLGQGPEFLTYFQNEAQLEKSRLLSDRFSAERPKGSFSTLEIQRTEQGDSAMYLCASRPTTGGWETQYFGPGTRLLVL.

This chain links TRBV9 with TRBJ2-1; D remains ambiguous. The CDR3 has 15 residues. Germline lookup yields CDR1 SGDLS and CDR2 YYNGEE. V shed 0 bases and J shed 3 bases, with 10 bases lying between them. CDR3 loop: CASSVGGSGYNEQFF. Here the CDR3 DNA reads TGTGCCAGCAGCGTAGGGGGATCAGGCTACAATGAGCAGTTCTTC. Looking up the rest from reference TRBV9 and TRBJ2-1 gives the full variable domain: DSGVTQTPKHLITATGQRVTLRCSPRSGDLSVYWYQQSLDQGLQFLIQYYNGEERAKGNILERFSAQQFPDLHSELNLSSLELGDSALYFCASSVGGSGYNEQFFGPGTRLTVL.

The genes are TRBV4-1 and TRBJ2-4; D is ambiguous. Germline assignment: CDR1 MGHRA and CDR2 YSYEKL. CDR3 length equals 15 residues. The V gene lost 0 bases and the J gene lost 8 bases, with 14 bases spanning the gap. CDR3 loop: CASSQDAPSLDIQYF. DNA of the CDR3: TGCGCCAGCAGCCAAGACGCCCCCAGCCTGGACATTCAGTACTTC.

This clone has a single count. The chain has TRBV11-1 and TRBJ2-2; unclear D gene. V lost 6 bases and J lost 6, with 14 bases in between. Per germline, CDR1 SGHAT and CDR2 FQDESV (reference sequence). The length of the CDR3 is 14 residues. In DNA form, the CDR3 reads TGTGCCAGCAGAAGTAGCTTCGGGTCCGGGGAGCTGTTTTTT. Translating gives CASRSSFGSGELFF.

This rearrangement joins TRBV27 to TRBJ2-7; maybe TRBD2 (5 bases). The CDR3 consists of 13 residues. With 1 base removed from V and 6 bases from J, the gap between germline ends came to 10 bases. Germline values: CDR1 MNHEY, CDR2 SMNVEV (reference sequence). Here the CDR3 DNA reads TGTGCCAGCAGTTTATATCGGGGTTTCGAGCAGTACTTC. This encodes CASSLYRGFEQYF.

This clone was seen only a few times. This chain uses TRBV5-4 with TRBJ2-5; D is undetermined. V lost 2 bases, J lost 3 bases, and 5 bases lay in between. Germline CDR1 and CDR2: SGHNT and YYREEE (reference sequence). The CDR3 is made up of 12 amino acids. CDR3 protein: CASSFREETQYF. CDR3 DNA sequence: TGTGCCAGCAGCTTTCGGGAAGAGACCCAGTACTTC.

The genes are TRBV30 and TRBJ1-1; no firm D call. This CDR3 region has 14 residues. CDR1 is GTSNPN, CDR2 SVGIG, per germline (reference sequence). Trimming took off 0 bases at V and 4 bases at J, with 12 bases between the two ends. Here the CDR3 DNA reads TGTGCCTGGAGTGTACGTAGGAGTTTCACTGAAGCTTTCTTT. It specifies CAWSVRRSFTEAFF. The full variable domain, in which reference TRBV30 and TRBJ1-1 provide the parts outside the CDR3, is SQTIHQWPATLVQPVGSPLSLECTVEGTSNPNLYWYRQAAGRGLQLLFYSVGIGQISSEVPQNLSASRPQDRQFILSSKKLLLSDSGFYLCAWSVRRSFTEAFFGQGTRLTVV.

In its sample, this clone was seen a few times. As DNA, the CDR3 is TGTGCCAGCTCACCAGAAGGGGGCCTCAGCTCCTATAATTCACCCCTCCACTTT. Translation gives CASSPEGGLSSYNSPLHF. The chain joins TRBV18 to TRBJ1-6; 7 bases align to TRBD1. V lost 2 bases to trimming and J lost 0 bases; unmatched junction nucleotides: 7. CDR1 is KGHSH, CDR2 LQKENI, per germline. The length of the CDR3 is 18 residues. The complete variable domain, with remaining parts taken from reference TRBV18 and TRBJ1-6, reads NAGVMQNPRHLVRRRGQEARLRCSPMKGHSHVYWYRQLPEEGLKFMVYLQKENIIDESGMPKERFSAEFPKEGPSILRIQQVVRGDSAAYFCASSPEGGLSSYNSPLHFGNGTRLTVT.

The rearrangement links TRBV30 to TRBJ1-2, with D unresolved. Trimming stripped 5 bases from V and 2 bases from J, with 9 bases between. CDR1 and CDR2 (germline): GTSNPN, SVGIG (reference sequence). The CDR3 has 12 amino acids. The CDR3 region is CAWEIYNYGYTF. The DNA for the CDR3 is TGTGCCTGGGAAATCTACAACTATGGCTACACCTTC.

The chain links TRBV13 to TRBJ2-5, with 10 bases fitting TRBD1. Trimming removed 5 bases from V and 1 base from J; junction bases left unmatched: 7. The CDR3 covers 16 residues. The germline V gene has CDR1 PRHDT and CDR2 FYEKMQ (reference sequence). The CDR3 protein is CASSNPGQGPQETQYF. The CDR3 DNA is TGTGCCAGCAGCAATCCGGGACAGGGGCCCCAAGAGACCCAGTACTTC.

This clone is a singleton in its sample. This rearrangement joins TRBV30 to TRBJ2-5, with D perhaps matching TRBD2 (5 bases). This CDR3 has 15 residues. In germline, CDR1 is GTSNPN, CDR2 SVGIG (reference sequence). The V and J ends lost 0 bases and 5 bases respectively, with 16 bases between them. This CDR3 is CAWSVAGGSLETQYF. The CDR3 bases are TGTGCCTGGAGTGTAGCAGGCGGGTCGTTGGAGACCCAGTACTTC.

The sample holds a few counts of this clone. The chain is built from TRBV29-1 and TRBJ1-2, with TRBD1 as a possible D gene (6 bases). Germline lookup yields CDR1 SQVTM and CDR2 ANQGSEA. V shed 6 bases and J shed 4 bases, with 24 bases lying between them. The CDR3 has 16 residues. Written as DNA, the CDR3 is TGCAGCGTCAAAACCCCGATGGGGGGGCGGGTCTATGGCTACACCTTC. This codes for CSVKTPMGGRVYGYTF.

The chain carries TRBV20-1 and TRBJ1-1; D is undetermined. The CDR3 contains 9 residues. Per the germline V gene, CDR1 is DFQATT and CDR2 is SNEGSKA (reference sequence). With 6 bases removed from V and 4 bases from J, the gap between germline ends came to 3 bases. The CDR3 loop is CSASTEAFF. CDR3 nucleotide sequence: TGCAGTGCCAGCACTGAAGCTTTCTTT.

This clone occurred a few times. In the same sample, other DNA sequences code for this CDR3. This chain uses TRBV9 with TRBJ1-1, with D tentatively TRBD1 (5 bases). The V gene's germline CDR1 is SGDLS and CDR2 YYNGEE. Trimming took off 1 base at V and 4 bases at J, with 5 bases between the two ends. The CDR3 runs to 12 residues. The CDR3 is CASSVQGTEAFF. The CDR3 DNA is TGTGCCAGCAGCGTACAGGGCACTGAAGCTTTCTTT.